Following are 13 T cell receptor beta chains from one sample sequenced in a study of control samples from healthy donors and cancer patients (dated by TCRdb to 2020 to 2022). Library preparation used the immunoSEQ multiplex PCR assay. As stored in TCRdb, this immuneACCESS dataset retains in-frame rearrangements with V and J assigned. A fraction of the clones does not appear; measured against another copy, unresolved V genes explain less than half of the discrepancy, and the remainder lacks a known reason. The sample yields about 79,000 clones; roughly 93% were counted once. Of the sample, roughly 1.2% falls within the top ten clones. The sequencing sample was made of PBMCs. The origin of the receptors is a woman between 35 and 50 years old with lung cancer.

CDR3 nucleotide sequence: TGTGCCAGCAGCGTAGAGACGGGTCTTTATGGCTACACCTTC. Amino acids: CASSVETGLYGYTF. This rearrangement joins TRBV9 to TRBJ1-2; unclear D gene. The CDR3 consists of 14 residues. Trimming removed 0 bases from V and 5 bases from J, with 11 bases in between. The germline V gene has CDR1 SGDLS and CDR2 YYNGEE.

The chain joins TRBV29-1 to TRBJ1-2, with a possible D match to TRBD1 (6 bases). CDR1 is SQVTM, CDR2 ANQGSEA, per germline. V lost 6 bases and J 5 bases, leaving 16 bases between the germline ends. CDR3 length equals 13 residues. The CDR3 nucleotides read TGCAGCGTAAACAGGGACCTTATGTATGGCTACACCTTC. This codes for CSVNRDLMYGYTF.

This clone was recorded only once. The chain joins TRBV4-1 to TRBJ2-7; 8 bases map to TRBD2. CDR1 and CDR2 from the germline V gene are MGHRA and YSYEKL. Trimming at V came to 3 bases and at J to 7 bases, leaving 11 bases not matched to a gene. This CDR3 has 15 residues. CDR3 in DNA: TGCGCCAGCAGCCATGTTAATAGCGGGGATAGTGAGCAGTACTTC. Its translation is CASSHVNSGDSEQYF.

A single count supports this clone. The V and J genes are TRBV28 and TRBJ1-1; a weak D match, TRBD1 (5 bases). Trimming shortened V by 5 bases and J by 0 bases, and 13 bases separated the two germline ends. From germline, CDR1 is MDHEN and CDR2 SYDVKM. The CDR3 covers 15 residues. The CDR3 loop reads CASSRPGPVNTEAFF. The CDR3, as DNA: TGTGCCAGCAGTCGTCCGGGACCAGTGAACACTGAAGCTTTCTTT.

The rearrangement uses TRBV7-8 and TRBJ1-4; D might be TRBD1 (5 bases). The V end was cut by 5 bases, the J end by 6 bases, with 16 bases between. Germline V CDR1 and CDR2: SGHVS, FQNEAQ. The CDR3 consists of 15 residues. CDR3 coding DNA: TGTGCCAGCAGCCATGATCAGGGTAGTGATGAAAAACTGTTTTTT. This gives the protein CASSHDQGSDEKLFF.

V is TRBV7-6 and J is TRBJ2-2; 7 bases match TRBD1. The V and J ends lost 3 bases and 4 bases, in that order; junction bases with no gene match: 2. The CDR3 consists of 14 residues. Germline loops: CDR1 SGHVS, CDR2 FNYEAQ. The CDR3 loop is CASSLTGITGELFF. The CDR3 DNA sequence: TGTGCCAGCAGCTTGACAGGGATCACCGGGGAGCTGTTTTTT. Full variable domain (rest looked up from reference TRBV7-6 and TRBJ2-2): GAGVSQSPRYKVTKRGQDVALRCDPISGHVSLYWYRQALGQGPEFLTYFNYEAQQDKSGLPNDRFSAERPEGSISTLTIQRTEQRDSAMYRCASSLTGITGELFFGEGSRLTVL.

The CDR3 DNA follows: TGCGCCAGCAGCCCCCAGGGGAGTGCAACTAATGAAAAACTGTTTTTT. It specifies CASSPQGSATNEKLFF. The chain employs TRBV4-1 and TRBJ1-4, with D perhaps matching TRBD1 (6 bases). Germline-derived CDR1 and CDR2 are MGHRA and YSYEKL. The CDR3 covers 16 residues. Trimming stripped 4 bases from V and 0 bases from J, with 12 bases between.

The gene calls are TRBV9 and TRBJ2-2; TRBD2 matches 9 bases. V gave up 0 bases and J gave up 6 bases; unmatched junction bases: 9. Germline V gene lookup returns CDR1 SGDLS and CDR2 YYNGEE. The CDR3 is 17 residues long. CDR3 sequence: CASSVASGAVPSGELFF. CDR3 bases: TGTGCCAGCAGCGTAGCTAGCGGGGCCGTCCCGTCCGGGGAGCTGTTTTTT.

This clone is a singleton in its sample. V and J are TRBV5-1 and TRBJ1-6; 11 bases are shared with TRBD1. Germline-derived CDR1 and CDR2 are SGHRS and YFSETQ. The CDR3 contains 16 residues. V lost 0 bases and J lost 9; bases outside the gene matches: 5. The CDR3 loop is CASSLGGQGGSSPLHF. CDR3 DNA sequence: TGCGCCAGCAGCTTGGGGGGACAGGGGGGAAGTTCACCCCTCCACTTT.

The chain carries TRBV19 and TRBJ1-5; weak D call: TRBD1 (6 bases). Trimming removed 3 bases at V and 0 bases at J, with 15 bases between. Germline V lookup: CDR1 LNHDA, CDR2 SQIVND (reference sequence). The CDR3 is 17 residues long. CDR3 amino acids: CASSILDSTYSNQPQHF. In DNA form, the CDR3 reads TGTGCCAGTAGTATTCTGGACAGTACCTATAGCAATCAGCCCCAGCATTTT.

The chain is built from TRBV19 and TRBJ2-1; D could derive from TRBD1 or TRBD2 (5 bases each). With 9 bases removed from V and 9 bases from J, the gap between germline ends came to 18 bases. Germline V CDR1 and CDR2: LNHDA, SQIVND (reference sequence). The CDR3 totals 13 residues. The CDR3 loop reads CASLAGGISEQFF. CDR3 DNA sequence: TGTGCCAGCTTGGCTGGGGGAATCAGTGAGCAGTTCTTC.

The rearrangement joins TRBV7-9 to TRBJ2-1; D ambiguous. The CDR3 has 18 residues. CDR1 is SEHNR, CDR2 FQNEAQ, per germline (reference sequence). Trimming took 1 base from V and 0 from J, leaving 16 bases between them. CDR3 sequence: CASSLDQRPRSSYNEQFF. CDR3 in DNA: TGTGCCAGCAGCTTAGATCAGAGGCCAAGGAGCTCCTACAATGAGCAGTTCTTC.

This chain links TRBV5-5 with TRBJ1-2; possible D gene TRBD1, 5 bases. Germline values: CDR1 SGHKS, CDR2 YYEKEE (reference sequence). This CDR3 region has 13 residues. Trimming removed 8 bases at V and 4 bases at J, with 15 bases between. The CDR3 nucleotides read TGTGCCAGTGGGGAGGGGCCGCTCTATGGCTACACCTTC. Its protein is CASGEGPLYGYTF.